The clone carrying this T cell receptor beta chain came up once. Its antigen is not identified. Every sampled donor was Caucasian and healthy. These data are taken from a study of identical twins. Losses at the gene ends were 6 bases for V and 10 bases for J; bases not matched to a gene: 7. CDR3 length equals 13 residues. TCRdb fed the 5' RACE reads into MiXCR, producing one record per CDR3 protein. This sample yields 470,000 or so distinct CDR3 sequences, of which more than 20% are seen a single time; roughly 3% belongs to the top ten. Study results and limitations: Possibly, invariant MAIT and iNKT cells partly confounded zero-insertion analyses. Within twin pairs, the out-of-frame alpha sequences they shared showed excess low generation probability.

Separately, the same data were catalogued under a study of T cells expressing NK-cell markers. That paper notes: Eight donors were sequenced, seven testing HCMV-seropositive and one testing seronegative.

The origin of this receptor is a woman aged 18-29 years in good health. The specimen was CD4+ T cells sorted from blood. The J gene is TRBJ1-5, the V gene TRBV12-3 or TRBV12-4, with 9 bases lining up with TRBD1. The CDR3 nucleotides read TGTGCCAGCAGAGACAGGGGGTCCGATCCCCAGCATTTT. Translating it yields CASRDRGSDPQHF.